The sequence of this TCR gamma chain was determined in a study of human gamma delta and Vdelta1 T cells. TCRdb re-identified clones in the PCR reads via CATT. The profile covers about a thousand gamma-chain clones, with around 4% appearing a single time and around 65% taken by the ten largest. This CDR3 spans 16 amino acids. Per germline, CDR1 GITISATS and CDR2 ISYDGTV (reference sequence). Of note for this clone: A junction end diverges from the germline sequence, so it may reflect a read error. The sample contains more than one DNA sequence encoding this CDR3.

The rearrangement links TRGV9 to TRGJ1 or TRGJ2. Sequences were obtained from naive CD27+ Vdelta1 gamma-delta T cells from blood. The receptor was isolated from a human donor in good health. In DNA form, the CDR3 reads TGTGCCTTGTGGGAACACATCGCCGGGGAAAGGGGGAAGAAACTCTTC. This encodes CALWEHIAGERGKKLF.